These 8 T cell receptor beta chains were sequenced from one sample in a study of blood T cells in healthy people across ages. A second PCR, run for roughly 7 to 11 cycles, used a sample-barcoded 5' primer plus a J-beta primer mix. TCRdb processed the 5' RACE reads anew with MiXCR; each CDR3 protein has one entry. The table has 700,000 to 950,000 distinct CDR3 sequences, 43% seen once. Sequencing was done on a sample of blood. The receptors shown here come from a woman in her fifties or sixties in good health.

The chain combines TRBV29-1 with TRBJ1-2; 11 bases align to TRBD1. V gave up 7 bases and J gave up 8 bases; unmatched junction bases: 9. This CDR3 is built from 13 residues. Per the germline V gene, CDR1 is SQVTM and CDR2 is ANQGSEA. CDR3 region: CSDSGTGGEGYTF. As DNA, the CDR3 is TGCAGCGACTCCGGGACAGGGGGTGAAGGCTACACCTTC.

This chain uses TRBV9 with TRBJ2-5; D could derive from TRBD1 or TRBD2 (6 bases each). The CDR3 spans 15 residues. V lost 0 bases to trimming and J lost 5 bases, with 14 bases between them. From germline, CDR1 is SGDLS and CDR2 YYNGEE. This CDR3 reads CASSVGGGLGETQYF. The CDR3, as DNA: TGTGCCAGCAGCGTAGGTGGGGGGCTGGGTGAGACCCAGTACTTC.

This chain links TRBV12-3 or TRBV12-4 with TRBJ2-1; 13 nucleotides match TRBD2. The CDR3 sequence is 15 residues long. Trimming removed 6 bases from V and 8 bases from J; junction bases left unmatched: 7. The CDR3 DNA sequence: TGTGCCAGCAGACCCCCACTAGCGGGGGGGTATGAGCAGTTCTTC. The encoded protein is CASRPPLAGGYEQFF.

The chain links TRBV6-2 or TRBV6-3 to TRBJ2-7; no clear D. CDR3 length: 14 residues. Deletions cut 2 bases from V and 5 bases from J, with 13 bases between. CDR1 MNHEY and CDR2 SVGEGT come from the germline V gene. Here the CDR3 reads CASSYLARVHEQYF. DNA of the CDR3: TGTGCCAGCAGTTACCTGGCTAGAGTCCACGAGCAGTACTTC.

This clonotype was seen only a few times. V and J are TRBV7-2 and TRBJ2-5, with 12 nucleotides matching TRBD2. The CDR3 length is 15 residues. Trimming took 3 bases from V and 6 from J; bases not matched to a gene: 5. CDR1 is SGHTA, CDR2 FQGNSA, per germline. The CDR3 here is CASSLTSGSGKTQYF. The DNA of the CDR3 is TGTGCCAGCAGCTTGACTAGCGGGAGCGGCAAGACCCAGTACTTC. The full variable domain, its missing parts supplied by reference TRBV7-2 and TRBJ2-5, is GAGVSQSPSNKVTEKGKDVELRCDPISGHTALYWYRQSLGQGLEFLIYFQGNSAPDKSGLPSDRFSAERTGGSVSTLTIQRTQQEDSAVYLCASSLTSGSGKTQYFGPGTRLLVL.

The chain uses TRBV20-1 and TRBJ1-2; no definite D call. Trimming stripped 6 bases from V and 1 base from J, with 12 bases between. CDR1 and CDR2 (germline): DFQATT, SNEGSKA (reference sequence). This CDR3 is built from 13 residues. CDR3 amino acids: CSAHDGDNYGYTF. In DNA, the CDR3 is TGCAGTGCCCACGATGGGGATAACTATGGCTACACCTTC.

This clonotype has a handful of counts. The chain combines TRBV7-9 with TRBJ2-5, with D possibly being TRBD1 (6 bases). The CDR3 spans 15 residues. Germline V gene lookup returns CDR1 SEHNR and CDR2 FQNEAQ (reference sequence). V dropped 6 bases and J dropped 2 bases, with 16 bases sitting between them. The CDR3 here is CASRPGTPLQETQYF. The CDR3 DNA follows: TGTGCCAGCAGACCCGGGACACCGCTTCAAGAGACCCAGTACTTC.

In DNA, the CDR3 is TGTGCCAGCAGCGAACCGATGATGGAGACCCAGTACTTC. It codes for CASSEPMMETQYF. The rearrangement joins TRBV5-5 to TRBJ2-7, with unresolved D. TRBJ2-5 explains the end of the DNA better; the J call may be wrong. There are 13 residues in the CDR3. CDR1 is SGHKS and CDR2 is YYEKEE in the germline V gene (reference sequence).